This is a list of T cell receptor beta chains from one sample in a study of CXCR3-negative and CXCR3-positive naive CD8 T cells. One entry per CDR3 protein, without DNA, is what TCRdb gives after re-calling the 5' RACE reads. The sample table includes approximately 53,000 distinct CDR3 sequences. Sequences were obtained from memory CD8+ T cells from blood. These receptors were obtained from a human donor in good health. Some clones in this sample may be carry-over from other donors' samples. Both conserved end residues are part of each CDR3. Expanded clones are given a class, and other clones once, few, many or no size at all.

>TRBJ2-1|.|TRBV5-6
CASSSGSRGYYNEQFF
>TRBJ2-7|.|TRBV12-3/TRBV12-4
CASSFSGVPREQYF
>TRBJ1-4|.|TRBV7-9
CASSLPSGVPTNEKLFF
>TRBJ1-1|.|TRBV14
CASSQGLGGTEAFF
>TRBJ2-5|.|TRBV7-2
CASSLAPWAGGPRETQYF
>TRBJ1-1|.|TRBV6-2/TRBV6-3
CASSYGQSNTEAFF
>TRBJ1-1|.|TRBV29-1
CSVGLMNTEAFF
>TRBJ2-1|.|TRBV29-1
CSVDLGTGTRDEQFF
>TRBJ1-6|.|TRBV23-1
CASSQLPDNSPLHF
>TRBJ2-7|.|TRBV2
CASMLGRFYEQYF
>TRBJ2-6|.|TRBV15
CATSRDRGSGANVLTF
>TRBJ2-7|.|TRBV7-9
CASSFSLGTVSYEQYF
>TRBJ2-7|.|TRBV7-8
CASSLQGGSYEQYF
>TRBJ2-4|.|TRBV28
CASRKTDLAKNIQYF
>TRBJ2-5|.|TRBV29-1
CSAEALGTQYF
>TRBJ2-1|.|TRBV30
CAWSVLLDINEQFF
>TRBJ2-5|.|TRBV20-1
CSARGGARSGGFQETQYF
>TRBJ2-3|.|TRBV4-2
CASSPGQRDPSTDTQYF
>TRBJ2-1|.|TRBV28
CASSSQPGDVAYNEQFF
>TRBJ2-5|.|TRBV6-5
CASSISGYSGQETQYF
>TRBJ1-6|.|TRBV7-8
CASTLDRFSYNSPLHF
>TRBJ2-1|.|TRBV20-1
CSARGQPDYNEQFF
>TRBJ1-2|.|TRBV7-8
CASSLRQSGYTF
>TRBJ2-7|.|TRBV29-1
CSVIDSIYEQYF
>TRBJ1-6|.|TRBV7-9
CASSSLTGADNSPLHF
>TRBJ2-7|.|TRBV20-1
CSARDPVSTTYEQYF
>TRBJ1-4|.|TRBV5-1
CASRRQGLGGEKLFF
>TRBJ1-6|.|TRBV19
CASTSDSYNSPLHF
>TRBJ2-7|.|TRBV5-1
CASSLAWGDYEQYF
>TRBJ1-2|.|TRBV29-1
CSVENHSGTGGGYGYTF
>TRBJ2-5|.|TRBV7-9
CASSPTDRTQETQYF
>TRBJ2-3|.|TRBV4-3
CASSQGRGDTQYF
>TRBJ2-7|.|TRBV27
CASSFRISYEQYF
>TRBJ1-2|medium-sized|TRBV4-2
CASSQERFYGYTF
>TRBJ2-5|.|TRBV6-1
CASSHDTVRVQETQYF
>TRBJ2-7|.|TRBV10-1
CASSSPGLATYEQYF
>TRBJ2-1|.|TRBV20-1
CSALGQANYNEQFF
>TRBJ1-1|.|TRBV5-5
CASSFETGSGDTEAFF
>TRBJ2-5|.|TRBV29-1
CSVGYGTNQETQYF
>TRBJ2-3|.|TRBV7-6
CASEPGAPGTDTQYF
>TRBJ2-7|.|TRBV29-1
CSVEELAGESF
>TRBJ2-7|.|TRBV2
CASSEALRDSSQQYF
>TRBJ1-5|.|TRBV19
CASSIGAGYSSNQPQHF